These 29 T cell receptor beta chains were sequenced from one sample in a study of vaccination and CD4 T cells after COVID-19. With the Oncomine TCR Beta short-read assay, DNA from cultured CD4+ T cells was sequenced. Each CDR3 protein gets one entry after TCRdb re-called the PCR reads with MiXCR. Of 9,000 to 15,000 distinct CDR3 sequences in the sample, under 35% were seen once. For these receptors, no antigen is known. The treatment is: roughly ten-day PBMC culture with coronavirus spike peptide pools or control peptides (ViraFEST assay). Sequences were derived from CD4+ T cells from blood, cultured in vitro, sampled before SARS-CoV-2 vaccination. The receptors shown here come from a human donor who received a COVID-19 vaccine.

The J gene is TRBJ2-5, the V gene TRBV15; 9 bases line up with TRBD2. CDR1 and CDR2 (germline): LNHNV, YYDKDF (reference sequence). The CDR3 runs 16 residues. V trimming: 0 bases; J trimming: 5 bases; junction bases outside the gene matches: 7. CDR3 in amino acids: CATSRDWLAGFETQYF. In nucleotides, the CDR3 is TGTGCCACCAGCAGAGATTGGCTAGCGGGGTTTGAGACCCAGTACTTC.

The chain couples TRBV5-5 to TRBJ1-2; unclear D gene. The CDR3 is 15 residues long. Trimming took 3 bases from V and 0 from J, leaving 12 bases between them. Germline CDR1 reads SGHKS; CDR2 reads YYEKEE (reference sequence). Written as DNA, the CDR3 is TGTGCCAGCAGCTGGGAAGTCAGGCCTAACTATGGCTACACCTTC. It specifies CASSWEVRPNYGYTF.

This chain links TRBV6-1 with TRBJ1-2; D call uncertain. Trimming removed 1 base from V and 0 bases from J, with 9 bases in between. Germline CDR1 MNHNS, CDR2 SASEGT. This CDR3 has 15 residues. The DNA of the CDR3 is TGTGCCAGCAGTGAAGTGAATGGTCCTAACTATGGCTACACCTTC. Translated, it gives CASSEVNGPNYGYTF.

In this sample, this clonotype turned up a few times. The chain carries TRBV6-1 and TRBJ2-2; possibly TRBD1 or TRBD2 for D (5 bases each). This CDR3 spans 15 amino acids. CDR1 and CDR2 from the germline V gene are MNHNS and SASEGT. V lost 5 bases and J 4 bases, leaving 14 bases between the germline ends. The CDR3 bases are TGTGCCAGCAGTAACCGGGGACCCGGCACCGGGGAGCTGTTTTTT. Translated: CASSNRGPGTGELFF.

The V gene is TRBV6-1, the J gene TRBJ1-3; no firm D call. In germline, CDR1 is MNHNS, CDR2 SASEGT. There are 13 residues in the CDR3. Trimming shortened V by 3 bases and J by 2 bases, and 5 bases separated the two germline ends. This CDR3 is CASSEMAGNTIYF. The DNA of the CDR3 is TGTGCCAGCAGTGAGATGGCTGGAAACACCATATATTTT.

This rearrangement joins TRBV15 to TRBJ1-2; possibly TRBD1 for D (6 bases). The ends were cut back, 2 bases at V and 4 bases at J, with 14 bases in the middle. There are 15 residues in the CDR3. Germline loops: CDR1 LNHNV, CDR2 YYDKDF (reference sequence). In DNA, the CDR3 is TGTGCCACCAGCAGAAACAGGGCCCCTTTCTATGGCTACACCTTC. It is translated as CATSRNRAPFYGYTF.

J is TRBJ2-5 and V is TRBV5-6, with 8 bases lining up with TRBD1. J was trimmed by 4 bases and V by 4 bases; bases with no gene match: 6. The CDR3 contains 14 residues. Germline V gene sequence: CDR1 SGHDT, CDR2 YYEEEE. DNA for the CDR3: TGTGCCAGCAGCGAAGACAGGGGTGGAGAGACCCAGTACTTC. Translated: CASSEDRGGETQYF.

This clonotype was seen a handful of times. The chain recombines TRBV2 with TRBJ1-5; 10 nucleotides align to TRBD1. Per the germline V gene, CDR1 is SNHLY and CDR2 is FYNNEI. The CDR3 contains 15 residues. The V segment lost 3 bases and the J segment 7 bases; nucleotides outside the gene matches: 6. CDR3 in amino acids: CASSETGGSRQPQHF. CDR3 nucleotides: TGTGCCAGCAGTGAGACAGGGGGCTCTAGGCAGCCCCAGCATTTT.

This clonotype was recorded a few times. The chain couples TRBV7-8 to TRBJ1-1; possibly TRBD1 for D (5 bases). V was clipped by 1 base and J by 4 bases, with 7 bases between them. Germline-derived CDR1 and CDR2 are SGHVS and FQNEAQ. CDR3 size: 13 residues. The CDR3 DNA follows: TGTGCCAGCAGCTTAGAAGGGGTCACTGAAGCTTTCTTT. Amino acids: CASSLEGVTEAFF.

The V and J genes are TRBV20-1 and TRBJ2-3; D perhaps matches TRBD2 (5 bases). V was pared by 6 bases and J by 3 bases, with 16 bases between. This CDR3 is built from 14 residues. The germline gives CDR1 DFQATT, CDR2 SNEGSKA (reference sequence). This CDR3 is CSASLSGRTDTQYF. The CDR3 coding sequence is TGCAGTGCCTCCCTTTCGGGAAGAACAGATACGCAGTATTTT.

The V gene is TRBV2, the J gene TRBJ2-2; TRBD1 aligns across 10 bases. V was pared by 10 bases and J by 3 bases, with 8 bases of the junction left unmatched. Germline assignment: CDR1 SNHLY and CDR2 FYNNEI. This CDR3 comprises 15 residues. CDR3 loop: CANSPTGGDTGELFF. CDR3 in DNA: TGTGCCAACAGCCCGACAGGGGGCGACACCGGGGAGCTGTTTTTT. The whole variable domain, filled in from reference TRBV2 and TRBJ2-2, reads EPEVTQTPSHQVTQMGQEVILRCVPISNHLYFYWYRQILGQKVEFLVSFYNNEISEKSEIFDDQFSVERPDGSNFTLKIRSTKLEDSAMYFCANSPTGGDTGELFFGEGSRLTVL.

The chain uses TRBV6-5 and TRBJ2-7, with 13 bases matching TRBD2. Trimming at V came to 1 base and at J to 3 bases, leaving 6 bases not matched to a gene. Germline-derived CDR1 and CDR2 are MNHEY and SVGAGI. The CDR3 covers 17 residues. This CDR3 reads CASSYYGLAGDFYEQYF. In DNA, the CDR3 is TGTGCCAGCAGTTACTACGGACTAGCGGGAGATTTCTACGAGCAGTACTTC.

This clonotype was detected a few times. CDR3 DNA sequence: TGTGCCAGCAGTCCCCGGACTAGCGGGGGGCCACCGGGAGGCACAGATACGCAGTATTTT. Translating it yields CASSPRTSGGPPGGTDTQYF. The genes are TRBV6-2 or TRBV6-3 and TRBJ2-3; 14 bases fit TRBD2. Looked up from germline, CDR1 is MNHEY and CDR2 is SVGEGT. V dropped 5 bases and J dropped 1; count of bases not matched to a gene: 14. The CDR3 covers 20 residues.

The CDR3 DNA sequence: TGCGCCAGCAGCTTGGGGCGGGACTACGAGCAGTACTTC. Residues: CASSLGRDYEQYF. The J gene is TRBJ2-7, the V gene TRBV5-1, with D perhaps matching TRBD2 (6 bases). Between the trimmed V and J ends, which lost 0 bases and 3 bases, there was a span of 7 bases. The CDR3 length is 13 residues. Germline CDR1 reads SGHRS; CDR2 reads YFSETQ. The complete variable domain, with remaining parts taken from reference TRBV5-1 and TRBJ2-7, reads KAGVTQTPRYLIKTRGQQVTLSCSPISGHRSVSWYQQTPGQGLQFLFEYFSETQRNKGNFPGRFSGRQFSNSRSEMNVSTLELGDSALYLCASSLGRDYEQYFGPGTRLTVT.

V and J are TRBV7-9 and TRBJ1-4; D is ambiguous. This CDR3 spans 15 amino acids. V was shortened by 3 bases and J by 0 bases, with 8 bases between the two germline ends. Germline values: CDR1 SEHNR, CDR2 FQNEAQ (reference sequence). The DNA for the CDR3 is TGTGCCAGCAGCTTCTACGGAGCAACTAATGAAAAACTGTTTTTT. This encodes CASSFYGATNEKLFF.

This clonotype was observed a handful of times. The chain has TRBV27 and TRBJ1-6; 8 nucleotides line up with TRBD1. In germline, CDR1 is MNHEY, CDR2 SMNVEV (reference sequence). The V gene end was trimmed by 10 bases and the J gene end by 10 bases; junction bases not matched to a gene: 9. The CDR3 is made up of 13 amino acids. The CDR3 is CATKTGVGSPLHF. The CDR3, as DNA: TGTGCCACCAAGACAGGGGTAGGATCACCCCTCCACTTT.

The chain recombines TRBV5-1 with TRBJ1-2; D is unresolved. The V gene's germline CDR1 is SGHRS and CDR2 YFSETQ. Trimming removed 4 bases at V and 8 bases at J, with 12 bases between. CDR3 length: 12 residues. In DNA form, the CDR3 reads TGCGCCAGCAGCAAAACAGCTGACGGCTACACCTTC. It specifies CASSKTADGYTF.

The chain uses TRBV5-4 and TRBJ2-7; 8 nucleotides line up with TRBD2. The V gene's germline CDR1 is SGHNT and CDR2 YYREEE (reference sequence). V trimming: 4 bases; J trimming: 6 bases; junction bases outside the gene matches: 6. The CDR3 has 13 residues. The CDR3 sequence: CASSVGGGGEQYF. The CDR3 nucleotides are TGTGCCAGCAGCGTCGGGGGGGGCGGCGAGCAGTACTTC. Full variable domain (missing parts from reference TRBV5-4 and TRBJ2-7): ETGVTQSPTHLIKTRGQQVTLRCSSQSGHNTVSWYQQALGQGPQFIFQYYREEENGRGNFPPRFSGLQFPNYSSELNVNALELDDSALYLCASSVGGGGEQYFGPGTRLTVT.

This clonotype was found a few times. The V call is TRBV27, the J call TRBJ2-5; D perhaps matches TRBD2 (6 bases). The ends were cut back, 6 bases at V and 2 bases at J, with 19 bases in the middle. Germline assignment: CDR1 MNHEY and CDR2 SMNVEV (reference sequence). The CDR3 covers 16 residues. In DNA form, the CDR3 reads TGTGCCAGCAGCTCTTTGGGCGGGACCCCACAAGAGACCCAGTACTTC. Translation: CASSSLGGTPQETQYF.

J is TRBJ2-3 and V is TRBV10-3; 7 nucleotides match TRBD1. V lost 10 bases to trimming and J lost 0 bases; unmatched junction nucleotides: 13. CDR3 length: 16 residues. Germline values: CDR1 ENHRY, CDR2 SYGVKD. DNA of the CDR3: TGTGCCACCCTGGGGGCCGACAGGGAGAGCACAGATACGCAGTATTTT. Translated, it gives CATLGADRESTDTQYF.

The rearrangement uses TRBV27 and TRBJ1-2; D ambiguous. V was trimmed by 6 bases and J by 6 bases, leaving 17 bases between them. Germline-derived CDR1 and CDR2 are MNHEY and SMNVEV (reference sequence). This CDR3 region has 14 residues. CDR3 sequence (DNA): TGTGCCAGCAGCCCCCCTGTTGAAGACGATGGCTACACCTTC. This encodes CASSPPVEDDGYTF.

V and J are TRBV5-4 and TRBJ1-6; TRBD1 might be the D (5 bases). The CDR3 covers 15 residues. Trimming removed 3 bases from V and 7 bases from J, with 14 bases in between. Germline CDR1 and CDR2: SGHNT and YYREEE (reference sequence). The CDR3 loop reads CASSSRRGQNSPLHF. For the CDR3, the DNA is TGTGCCAGCAGCTCCCGAAGGGGTCAGAATTCACCCCTCCACTTT.

V is TRBV5-1 and J is TRBJ1-6; 9 nucleotides align to TRBD1. CDR1 SGHRS and CDR2 YFSETQ come from the germline V gene. J gave up 6 bases and V 5 bases, and 12 bases lay outside the gene matches. The CDR3 has 17 amino acids. The CDR3 nucleotides are TGCGCCAGCAGTTTGAAGACCGGACAGGGGCTTAATTCACCCCTCCACTTT. Protein product: CASSLKTGQGLNSPLHF.

A few counts support this clonotype. As DNA, the CDR3 is TGTGCCAGCAGCCGACAGGGGGATCAGCCCCAGCATTTT. Amino acid sequence: CASSRQGDQPQHF. This rearrangement joins TRBV2 to TRBJ1-5; TRBD1 aligns across 9 bases. Germline CDR1 reads SNHLY; CDR2 reads FYNNEI. The ends lost 6 bases at V and 5 bases at J; junction bases unmatched: 2. This CDR3 contains 13 residues.

This clonotype showed up just a few times. The chain has TRBV20-1 and TRBJ1-2, with 7 bases that match TRBD1. The CDR3 contains 17 residues. Trimming cost V 0 bases and J 3 bases; bases outside gene matches: 13. CDR1 DFQATT and CDR2 SNEGSKA come from the germline V gene (reference sequence). As DNA, the CDR3 is TGCAGTGCTAGAGATCGTGAAAGGGGGCGGAAATACTATGGCTACACCTTC. It is translated as CSARDRERGRKYYGYTF.

The chain carries TRBV20-1 and TRBJ1-2; 8 positions match TRBD1. There are 12 residues in the CDR3. CDR1 DFQATT and CDR2 SNEGSKA come from the germline V gene (reference sequence). V dropped 1 base and J dropped 8; count of bases not matched to a gene: 3. CDR3 sequence reads: CSARAAGGGYTF. CDR3 in DNA: TGCAGTGCTAGAGCGGCAGGGGGCGGCTACACCTTC.

This clonotype turned up a few times. The rearrangement uses TRBV19 and TRBJ1-5; D unresolved. V lost 10 bases to trimming and J lost 11 bases, with 9 bases between them. This CDR3 spans 9 amino acids. The germline V gene encodes CDR1 LNHDA and CDR2 SQIVND (reference sequence). Here the CDR3 DNA reads TGTGCCATTTTCCAGTCCCAGCATTTT. It encodes CAIFQSQHF.

This clonotype was seen a handful of times. The chain uses TRBV21-1 and TRBJ1-5. TRBV21-1 is a pseudogene. This CDR3 has 16 residues. The CDR3 DNA reads TGTGCCAGCAGCAAACGGTATCCGCCAGGCAATCAGCCCCAGCATTTT. Amino acid sequence: CASSKRYPPGNQPQHF.

The chain joins TRBV19 to TRBJ2-5, with 12 bases fitting TRBD2. CDR3 length equals 17 residues. The J segment lost 5 bases and the V segment lost 3 bases, leaving 10 bases of the junction unmatched. Germline loops: CDR1 LNHDA, CDR2 SQIVND (reference sequence). CDR3 bases: TGTGCCAGTAGTATCCTAGCGGGGGGGACGGCTCCCGAGACCCAGTACTTC. Its translation is CASSILAGGTAPETQYF. Drawing the rest from reference TRBV19 and TRBJ2-5, the complete variable domain is DGGITQSPKYLFRKEGQNVTLSCEQNLNHDAMYWYRQDPGQGLRLIYYSQIVNDFQKGDIAEGYSVSREKKESFPLTVTSAQKNPTAFYLCASSILAGGTAPETQYFGPGTRLLVL.